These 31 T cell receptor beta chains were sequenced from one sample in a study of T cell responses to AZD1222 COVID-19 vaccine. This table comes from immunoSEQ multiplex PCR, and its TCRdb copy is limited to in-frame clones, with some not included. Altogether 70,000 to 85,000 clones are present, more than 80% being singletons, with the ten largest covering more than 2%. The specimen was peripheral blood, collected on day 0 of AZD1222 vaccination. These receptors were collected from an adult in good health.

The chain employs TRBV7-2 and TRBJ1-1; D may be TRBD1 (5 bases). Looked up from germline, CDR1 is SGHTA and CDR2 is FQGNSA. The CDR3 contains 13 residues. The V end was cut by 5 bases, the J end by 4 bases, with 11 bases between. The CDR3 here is CASSPRVGTEAFF. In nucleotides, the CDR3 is TGTGCCAGCAGCCCCAGGGTTGGCACTGAAGCTTTCTTT.

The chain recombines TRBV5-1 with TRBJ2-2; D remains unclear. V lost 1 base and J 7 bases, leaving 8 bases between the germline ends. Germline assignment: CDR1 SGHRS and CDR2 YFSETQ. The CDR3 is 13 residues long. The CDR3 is CASSLLFGGELFF. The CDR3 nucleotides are TGCGCCAGCAGCTTGTTATTCGGCGGGGAGCTGTTTTTT. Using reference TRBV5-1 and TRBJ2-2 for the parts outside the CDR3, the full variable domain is KAGVTQTPRYLIKTRGQQVTLSCSPISGHRSVSWYQQTPGQGLQFLFEYFSETQRNKGNFPGRFSGRQFSNSRSEMNVSTLELGDSALYLCASSLLFGGELFFGEGSRLTVL.

CDR3 protein: CASTPRDKKNTEAFF. CDR3 sequence (DNA): TGTGCCAGCACCCCGAGGGACAAGAAGAACACTGAAGCTTTCTTT. The chain links TRBV5-4 to TRBJ1-1, with a tentative D call TRBD1 (6 bases). The germline V gene encodes CDR1 SGHNT and CDR2 YYREEE (reference sequence). The V and J ends lost 6 bases and 1 base respectively, with 16 bases between them. This CDR3 contains 15 residues.

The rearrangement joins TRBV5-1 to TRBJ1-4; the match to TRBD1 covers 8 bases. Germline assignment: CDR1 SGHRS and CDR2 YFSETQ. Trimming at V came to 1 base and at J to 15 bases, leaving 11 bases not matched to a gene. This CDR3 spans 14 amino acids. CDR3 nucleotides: TGCGCCAGCAGCTTGTCCCTCTCGACAGGGGTTGTGTTTTTT. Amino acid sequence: CASSLSLSTGVVFF.

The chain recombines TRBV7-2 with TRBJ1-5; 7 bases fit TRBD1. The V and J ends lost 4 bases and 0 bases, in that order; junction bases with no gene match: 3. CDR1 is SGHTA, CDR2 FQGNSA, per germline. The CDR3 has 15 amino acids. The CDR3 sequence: CASSWDRASNQPQHF. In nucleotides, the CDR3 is TGTGCCAGCAGCTGGGACAGAGCTAGCAATCAGCCCCAGCATTTT.

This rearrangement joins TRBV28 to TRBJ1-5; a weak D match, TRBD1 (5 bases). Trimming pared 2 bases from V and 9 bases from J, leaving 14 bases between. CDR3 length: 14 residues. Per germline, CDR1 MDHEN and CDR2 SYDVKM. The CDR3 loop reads CASSLARGAGPQHF. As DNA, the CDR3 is TGTGCCAGCAGTTTAGCCAGAGGGGCAGGGCCCCAGCATTTT. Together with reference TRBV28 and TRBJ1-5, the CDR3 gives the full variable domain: DVKVTQSSRYLVKRTGEKVFLECVQDMDHENMFWYRQDPGLGLRLIYFSYDVKMKEKGDIPEGYSVSREKKERFSLILESASTNQTSMYLCASSLARGAGPQHFGDGTRLSIL.

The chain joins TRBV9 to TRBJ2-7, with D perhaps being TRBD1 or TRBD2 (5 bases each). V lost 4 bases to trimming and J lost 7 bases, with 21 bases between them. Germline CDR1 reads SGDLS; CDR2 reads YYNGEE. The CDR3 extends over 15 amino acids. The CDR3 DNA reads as TGTGCCAGCAGCCCCCACTTGGGGCCGAGGAGGGAGCAGTACTTC. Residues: CASSPHLGPRREQYF.

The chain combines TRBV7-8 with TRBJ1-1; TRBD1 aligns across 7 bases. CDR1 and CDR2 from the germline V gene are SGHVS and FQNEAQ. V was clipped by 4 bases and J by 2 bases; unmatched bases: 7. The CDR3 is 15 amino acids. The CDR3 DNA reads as TGTGCCAGCAGCTGGTCCGGACAGGCAAACACTGAAGCTTTCTTT. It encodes CASSWSGQANTEAFF.

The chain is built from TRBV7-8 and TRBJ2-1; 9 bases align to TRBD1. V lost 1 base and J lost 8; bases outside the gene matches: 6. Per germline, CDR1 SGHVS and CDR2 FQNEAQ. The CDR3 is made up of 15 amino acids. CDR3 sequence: CASSLVGQGPYEQFF. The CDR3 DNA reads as TGTGCCAGCAGCTTAGTCGGACAGGGGCCCTATGAGCAGTTCTTC.

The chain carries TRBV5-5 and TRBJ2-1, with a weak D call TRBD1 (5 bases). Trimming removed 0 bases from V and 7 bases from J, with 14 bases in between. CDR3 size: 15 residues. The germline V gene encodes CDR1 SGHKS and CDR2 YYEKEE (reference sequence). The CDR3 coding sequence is TGTGCCAGCAGCTTGGTACAGGATCTGATTAATGAGCAGTTCTTC. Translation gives CASSLVQDLINEQFF.

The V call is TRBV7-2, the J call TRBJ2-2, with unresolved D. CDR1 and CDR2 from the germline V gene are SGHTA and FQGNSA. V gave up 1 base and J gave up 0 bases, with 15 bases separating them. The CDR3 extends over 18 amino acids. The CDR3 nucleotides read TGTGCCAGCAGCTTAGGTCCTAGGCGGTTCGCGAACACCGGGGAGCTGTTTTTT. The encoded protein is CASSLGPRRFANTGELFF.

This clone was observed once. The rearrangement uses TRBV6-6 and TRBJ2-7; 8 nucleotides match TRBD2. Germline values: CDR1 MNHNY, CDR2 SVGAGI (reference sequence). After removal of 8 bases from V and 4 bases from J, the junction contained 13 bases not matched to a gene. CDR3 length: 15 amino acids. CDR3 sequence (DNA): TGTGCCAGCCGACCGGGGGGGGGCGAGTTGTACGAGCAGTACTTC. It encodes CASRPGGGELYEQYF.

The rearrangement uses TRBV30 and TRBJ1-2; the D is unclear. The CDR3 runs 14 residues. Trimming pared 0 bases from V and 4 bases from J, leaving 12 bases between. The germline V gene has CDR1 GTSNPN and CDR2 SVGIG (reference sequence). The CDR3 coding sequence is TGTGCCTGGAGTGTACCGGGGTTAGGCTATGGCTACACCTTC. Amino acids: CAWSVPGLGYGYTF.

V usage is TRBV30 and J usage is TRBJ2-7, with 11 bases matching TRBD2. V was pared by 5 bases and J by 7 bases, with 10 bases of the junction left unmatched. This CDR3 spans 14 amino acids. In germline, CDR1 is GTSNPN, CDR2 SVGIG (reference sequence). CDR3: CAWDQLAGVGEQYF. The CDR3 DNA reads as TGTGCCTGGGACCAACTAGCGGGGGTAGGTGAGCAGTACTTC. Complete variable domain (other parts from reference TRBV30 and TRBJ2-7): SQTIHQWPATLVQPVGSPLSLECTVEGTSNPNLYWYRQAAGRGLQLLFYSVGIGQISSEVPQNLSASRPQDRQFILSSKKLLLSDSGFYLCAWDQLAGVGEQYFGPGTRLTVT.

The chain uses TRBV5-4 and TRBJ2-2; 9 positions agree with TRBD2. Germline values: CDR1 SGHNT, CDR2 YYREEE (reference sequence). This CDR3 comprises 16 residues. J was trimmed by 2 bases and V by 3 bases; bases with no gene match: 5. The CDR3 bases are TGTGCCAGCAGCTCCCGACTAGCGGATAACACCGGGGAGCTGTTTTTT. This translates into CASSSRLADNTGELFF.

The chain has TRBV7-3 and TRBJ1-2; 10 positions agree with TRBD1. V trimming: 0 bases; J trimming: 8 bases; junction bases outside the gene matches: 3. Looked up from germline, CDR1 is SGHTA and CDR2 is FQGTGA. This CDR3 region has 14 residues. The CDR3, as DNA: TGTGCCAGCAGCTTAACCGGGACAGGGGAGGGCTACACCTTC. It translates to CASSLTGTGEGYTF.

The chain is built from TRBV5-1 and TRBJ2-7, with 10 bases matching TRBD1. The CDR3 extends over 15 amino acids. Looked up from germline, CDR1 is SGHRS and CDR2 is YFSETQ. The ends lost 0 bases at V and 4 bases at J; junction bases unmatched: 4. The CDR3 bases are TGCGCCAGCAGCTTGGCGGGACAGGGGCCGTACGAGCAGTACTTC. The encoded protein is CASSLAGQGPYEQYF.

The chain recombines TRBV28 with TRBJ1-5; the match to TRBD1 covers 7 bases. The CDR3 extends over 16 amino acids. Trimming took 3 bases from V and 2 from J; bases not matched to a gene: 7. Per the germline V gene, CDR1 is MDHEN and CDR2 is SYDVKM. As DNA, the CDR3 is TGTGCCAGCAGTTTGTCGACAGGGTATGGCAATCAGCCCCAGCATTTT. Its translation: CASSLSTGYGNQPQHF.

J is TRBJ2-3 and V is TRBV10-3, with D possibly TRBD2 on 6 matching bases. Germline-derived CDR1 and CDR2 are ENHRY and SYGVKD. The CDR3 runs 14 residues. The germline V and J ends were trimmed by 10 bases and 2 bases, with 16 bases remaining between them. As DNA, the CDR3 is TGTGCCACCCAAGGGACTGAGCACACAGATACGCAGTATTTT. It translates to CATQGTEHTDTQYF.

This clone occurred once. The CDR3 is CASRSGIPYNEQFF. The CDR3 nucleotides read TGTGCCAGCAGGTCCGGGATCCCCTACAATGAGCAGTTCTTC. The V and J genes are TRBV11-2 and TRBJ2-1, with D perhaps matching TRBD2 (5 bases). V lost 6 bases to trimming and J lost 2 bases, with 11 bases between them. The CDR3 totals 14 residues. CDR1 and CDR2 (germline): SGHAT, FQNNGV.

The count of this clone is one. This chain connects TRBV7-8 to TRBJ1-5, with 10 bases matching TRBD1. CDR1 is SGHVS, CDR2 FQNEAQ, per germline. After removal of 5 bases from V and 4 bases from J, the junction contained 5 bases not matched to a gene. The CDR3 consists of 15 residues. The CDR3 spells CASSTGQGRNQPQHF. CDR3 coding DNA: TGTGCCAGCAGCACGGGACAGGGGAGGAATCAGCCCCAGCATTTT.

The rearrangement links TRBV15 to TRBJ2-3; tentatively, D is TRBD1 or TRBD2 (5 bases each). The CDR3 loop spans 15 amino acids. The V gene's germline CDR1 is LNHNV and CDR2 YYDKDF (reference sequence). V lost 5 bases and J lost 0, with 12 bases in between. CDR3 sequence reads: CATSSGTVSTDTQYF. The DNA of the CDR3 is TGTGCCACCAGCTCCGGGACCGTCAGCACAGATACGCAGTATTTT. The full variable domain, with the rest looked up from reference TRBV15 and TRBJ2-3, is DAMVIQNPRYQVTQFGKPVTLSCSQTLNHNVMYWYQQKSSQAPKLLFHYYDKDFNNEADTPDNFQSRRPNTSFCFLDIRSPGLGDTAMYLCATSSGTVSTDTQYFGPGTRLTVL.

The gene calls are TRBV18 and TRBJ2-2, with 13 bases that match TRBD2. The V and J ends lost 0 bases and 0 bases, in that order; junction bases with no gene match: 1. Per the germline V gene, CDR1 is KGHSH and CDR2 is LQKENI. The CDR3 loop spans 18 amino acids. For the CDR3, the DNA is TGTGCCAGCTCACCACCCGGGACTAGCGGGACGAACACCGGGGAGCTGTTTTTT. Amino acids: CASSPPGTSGTNTGELFF. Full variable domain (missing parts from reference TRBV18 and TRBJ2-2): NAGVMQNPRHLVRRRGQEARLRCSPMKGHSHVYWYRQLPEEGLKFMVYLQKENIIDESGMPKERFSAEFPKEGPSILRIQQVVRGDSAAYFCASSPPGTSGTNTGELFFGEGSRLTVL.

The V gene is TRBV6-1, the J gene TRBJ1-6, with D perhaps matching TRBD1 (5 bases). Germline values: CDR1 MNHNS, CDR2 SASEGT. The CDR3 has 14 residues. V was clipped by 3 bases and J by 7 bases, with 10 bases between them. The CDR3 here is CASSEGRENSPLHF. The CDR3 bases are TGTGCCAGCAGTGAGGGCAGGGAGAATTCACCCCTCCACTTT.

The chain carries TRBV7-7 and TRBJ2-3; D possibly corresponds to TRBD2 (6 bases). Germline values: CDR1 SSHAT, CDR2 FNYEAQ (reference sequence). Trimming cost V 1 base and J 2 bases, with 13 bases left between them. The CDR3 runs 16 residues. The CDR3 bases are TGTGCCAGCAGCTTAGGGCTCGGGGGACTCACAGATACGCAGTATTTT. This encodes CASSLGLGGLTDTQYF.

The CDR3 loop is CASSSPRPQLAGTLTDVTDTQYF. The CDR3 bases are TGTGCCAGCAGTTCACCCCGCCCGCAACTAGCGGGTACACTGACGGATGTGACAGATACGCAGTATTTT. V gene TRBV28 combines with J gene TRBJ2-3; TRBD2 agrees at 9 bases. J lost 3 bases, V lost 4 bases, and 29 bases had no gene match. This CDR3 is 23 amino acids long. In germline, CDR1 is MDHEN, CDR2 SYDVKM.

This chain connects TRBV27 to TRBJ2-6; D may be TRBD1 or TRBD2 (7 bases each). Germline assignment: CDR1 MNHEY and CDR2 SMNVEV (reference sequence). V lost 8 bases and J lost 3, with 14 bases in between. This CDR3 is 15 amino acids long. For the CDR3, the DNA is TGTGCCAGCCAGGGAGGGGGCTATGGGGCCAACGTCCTGACTTTC. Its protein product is CASQGGGYGANVLTF.

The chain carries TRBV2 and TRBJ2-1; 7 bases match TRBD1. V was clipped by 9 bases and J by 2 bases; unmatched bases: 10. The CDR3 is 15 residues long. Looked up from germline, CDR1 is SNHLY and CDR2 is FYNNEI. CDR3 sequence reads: CASFTGVRTYNEQFF. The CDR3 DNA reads TGTGCCAGTTTCACAGGGGTCAGGACCTACAATGAGCAGTTCTTC.

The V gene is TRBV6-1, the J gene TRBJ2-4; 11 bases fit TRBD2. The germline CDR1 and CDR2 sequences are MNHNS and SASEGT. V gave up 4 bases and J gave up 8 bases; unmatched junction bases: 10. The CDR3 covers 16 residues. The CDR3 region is CASSAYSGRARDIQYF. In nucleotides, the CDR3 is TGTGCCAGCAGTGCGTATAGCGGGAGGGCCCGGGACATTCAGTACTTC.

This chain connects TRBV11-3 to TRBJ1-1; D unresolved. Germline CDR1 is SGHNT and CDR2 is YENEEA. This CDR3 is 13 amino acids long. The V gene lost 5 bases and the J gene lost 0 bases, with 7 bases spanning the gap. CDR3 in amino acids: CASSLSLNTEAFF. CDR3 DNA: TGTGCCAGCAGCCTATCCTTGAACACTGAAGCTTTCTTT.

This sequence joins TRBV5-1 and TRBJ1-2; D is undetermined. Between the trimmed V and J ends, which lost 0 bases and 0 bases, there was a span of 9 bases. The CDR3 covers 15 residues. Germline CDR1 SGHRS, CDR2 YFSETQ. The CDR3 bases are TGCGCCAGCAGCTTGGAGGCGGAAACTAACTATGGCTACACCTTC. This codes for CASSLEAETNYGYTF.